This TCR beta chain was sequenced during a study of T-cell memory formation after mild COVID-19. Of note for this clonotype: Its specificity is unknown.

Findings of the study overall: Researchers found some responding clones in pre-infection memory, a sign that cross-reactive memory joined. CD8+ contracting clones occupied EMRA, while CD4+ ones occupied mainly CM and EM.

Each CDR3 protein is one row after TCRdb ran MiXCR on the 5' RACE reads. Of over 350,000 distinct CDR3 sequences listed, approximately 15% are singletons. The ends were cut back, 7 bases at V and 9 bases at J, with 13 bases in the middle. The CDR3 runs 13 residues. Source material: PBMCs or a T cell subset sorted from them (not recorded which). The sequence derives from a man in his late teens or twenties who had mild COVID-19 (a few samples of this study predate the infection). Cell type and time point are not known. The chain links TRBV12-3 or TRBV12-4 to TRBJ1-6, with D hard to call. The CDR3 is CASTGQAGSPLHF. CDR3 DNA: TGTGCCAGCACCGGGCAAGCCGGTTCACCCCTCCACTTT.